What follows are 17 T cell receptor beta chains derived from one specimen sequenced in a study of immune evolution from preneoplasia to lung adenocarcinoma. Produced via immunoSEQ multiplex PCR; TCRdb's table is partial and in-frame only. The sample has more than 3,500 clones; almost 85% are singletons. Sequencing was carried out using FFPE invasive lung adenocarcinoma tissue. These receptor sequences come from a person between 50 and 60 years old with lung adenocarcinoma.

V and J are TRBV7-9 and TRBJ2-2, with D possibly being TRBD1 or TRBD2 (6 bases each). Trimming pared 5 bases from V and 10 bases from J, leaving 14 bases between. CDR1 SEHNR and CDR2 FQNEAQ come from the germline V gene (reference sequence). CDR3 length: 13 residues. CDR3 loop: CASSPRGGEELFF. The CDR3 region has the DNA TGTGCCAGCAGCCCCAGGGGAGGCGAGGAGCTGTTTTTT.

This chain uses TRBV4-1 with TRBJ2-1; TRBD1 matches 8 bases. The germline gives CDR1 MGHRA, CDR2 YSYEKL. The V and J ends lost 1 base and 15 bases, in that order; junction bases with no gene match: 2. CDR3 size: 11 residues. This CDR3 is CASSQGTGRFF. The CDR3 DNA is TGCGCCAGCAGCCAAGGGACAGGGAGGTTCTTC.

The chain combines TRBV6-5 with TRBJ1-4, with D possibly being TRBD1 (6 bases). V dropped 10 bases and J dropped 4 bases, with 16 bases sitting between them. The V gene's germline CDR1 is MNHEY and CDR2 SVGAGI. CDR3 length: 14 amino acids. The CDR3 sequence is CATANRAGNEKLFF. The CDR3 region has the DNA TGTGCCACCGCCAACAGGGCGGGTAATGAAAAACTGTTTTTT.

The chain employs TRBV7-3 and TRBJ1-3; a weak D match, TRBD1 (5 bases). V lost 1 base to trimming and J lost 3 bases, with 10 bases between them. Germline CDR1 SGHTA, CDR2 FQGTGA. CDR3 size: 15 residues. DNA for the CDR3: TGTGCCAGCAGCTTAAGCGGGGGGTTTGGAAACACCATATATTTT. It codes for CASSLSGGFGNTIYF.

For the CDR3, the DNA is TGTGCCAGTAGTCTTATAAACTTACCGGGACAGGTCTATGGCTACACCTTC. Residues: CASSLINLPGQVYGYTF. The chain is built from TRBV19 and TRBJ1-2; TRBD1 aligns across 8 bases. Germline CDR1 is LNHDA and CDR2 is SQIVND (reference sequence). V shed 5 bases, J shed 4 bases, and the junction held 15 bases outside the gene matches. The CDR3 has 17 amino acids.

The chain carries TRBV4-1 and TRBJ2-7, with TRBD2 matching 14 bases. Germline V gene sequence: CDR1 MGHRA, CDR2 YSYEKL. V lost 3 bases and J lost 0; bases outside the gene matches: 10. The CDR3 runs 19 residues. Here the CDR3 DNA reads TGCGCCAGCAGCCACCCTGGACTAGCGGGAGGACCCAACTCCTACGAGCAGTACTTC. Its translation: CASSHPGLAGGPNSYEQYF.

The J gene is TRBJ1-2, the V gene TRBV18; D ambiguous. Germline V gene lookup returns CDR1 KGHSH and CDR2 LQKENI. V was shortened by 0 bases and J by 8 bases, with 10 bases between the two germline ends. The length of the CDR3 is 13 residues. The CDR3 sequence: CASSPPPARGYTF. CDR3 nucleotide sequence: TGTGCCAGCTCACCACCGCCAGCGCGAGGCTACACCTTC.

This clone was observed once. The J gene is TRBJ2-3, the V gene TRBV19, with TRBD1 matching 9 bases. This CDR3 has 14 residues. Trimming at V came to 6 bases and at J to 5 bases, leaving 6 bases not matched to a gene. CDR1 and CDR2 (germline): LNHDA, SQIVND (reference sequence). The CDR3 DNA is TGTGCCAGTAGGCCCGGGACAGGGTTAGATACGCAGTATTTT. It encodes CASRPGTGLDTQYF.

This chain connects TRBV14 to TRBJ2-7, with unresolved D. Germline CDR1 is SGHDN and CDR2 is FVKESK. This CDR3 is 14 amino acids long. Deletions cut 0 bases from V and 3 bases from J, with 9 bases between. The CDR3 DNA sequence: TGTGCCAGCAGCCAAGATCAGTTGATCTACGAGCAGTACTTC. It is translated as CASSQDQLIYEQYF.

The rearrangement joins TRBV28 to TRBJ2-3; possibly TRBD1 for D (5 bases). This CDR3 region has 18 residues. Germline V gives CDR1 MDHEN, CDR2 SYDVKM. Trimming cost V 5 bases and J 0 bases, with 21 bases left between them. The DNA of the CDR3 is TGTGCCAGCAGTCCCATGTTTTCCCAGGGCTGGAGCACAGATACGCAGTATTTT. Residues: CASSPMFSQGWSTDTQYF.

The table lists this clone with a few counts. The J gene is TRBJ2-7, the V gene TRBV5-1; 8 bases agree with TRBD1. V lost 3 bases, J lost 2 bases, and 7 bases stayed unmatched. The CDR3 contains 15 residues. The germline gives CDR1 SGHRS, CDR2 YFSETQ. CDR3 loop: CASSSGTGGPYEQYF. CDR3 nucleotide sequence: TGCGCCAGCAGCTCAGGGACAGGTGGGCCCTACGAGCAGTACTTC.

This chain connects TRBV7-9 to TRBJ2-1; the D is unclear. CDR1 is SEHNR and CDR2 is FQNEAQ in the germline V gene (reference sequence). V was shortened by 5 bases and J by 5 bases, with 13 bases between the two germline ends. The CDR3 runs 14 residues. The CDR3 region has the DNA TGTGCCAGCAGCCCCCACCAGGTAGACAATGAGCAGTTCTTC. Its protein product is CASSPHQVDNEQFF.

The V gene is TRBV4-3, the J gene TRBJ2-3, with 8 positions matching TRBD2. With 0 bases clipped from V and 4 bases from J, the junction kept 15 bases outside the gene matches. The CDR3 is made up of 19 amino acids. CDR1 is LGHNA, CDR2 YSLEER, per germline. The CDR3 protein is CASSQDSVVWTSRPDTQYF. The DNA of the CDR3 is TGCGCCAGCAGCCAAGACTCCGTTGTGTGGACTAGCCGACCAGATACGCAGTATTTT.

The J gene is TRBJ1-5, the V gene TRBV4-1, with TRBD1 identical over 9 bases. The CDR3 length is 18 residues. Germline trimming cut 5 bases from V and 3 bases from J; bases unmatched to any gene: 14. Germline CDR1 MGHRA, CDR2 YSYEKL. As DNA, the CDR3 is TGCGCCAGCAGCTCCAACCCCCCGACAGGGGGTAACAATCAGCCCCAGCATTTT. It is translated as CASSSNPPTGGNNQPQHF.

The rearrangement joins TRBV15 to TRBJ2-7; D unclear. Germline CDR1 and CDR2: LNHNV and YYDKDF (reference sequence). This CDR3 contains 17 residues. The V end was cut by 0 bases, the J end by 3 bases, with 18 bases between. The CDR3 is CATSRDRLGRFHYEQYF. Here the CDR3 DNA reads TGTGCCACCAGCAGAGATCGTCTAGGGCGCTTCCACTACGAGCAGTACTTC.

CDR3: CSVGVRGREETQYF. CDR3 coding DNA: TGCAGCGTTGGGGTCAGGGGACGGGAGGAGACCCAGTACTTC. The chain is built from TRBV29-1 and TRBJ2-5; D tentatively fits TRBD1 or TRBD2 (6 bases each). Germline V lookup: CDR1 SQVTM, CDR2 ANQGSEA. V shed 4 bases and J shed 5 bases, with 17 bases lying between them. This CDR3 has 14 amino acids.

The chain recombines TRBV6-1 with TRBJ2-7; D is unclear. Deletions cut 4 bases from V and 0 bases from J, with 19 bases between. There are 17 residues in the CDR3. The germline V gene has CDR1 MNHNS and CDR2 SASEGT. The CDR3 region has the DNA TGTGCCAGCAGTGCTTCGTGGTCAGCGCTGAACTCCTACGAGCAGTACTTC. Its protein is CASSASWSALNSYEQYF.